This entry lists 4 T cell receptor beta chains sequenced from one sample in a study of shared clonotypes between healthy human individuals. Naive CD8 cells, CD45RO-negative and positively selected for CCR7, excluded terminally differentiated effector memory CD45RA+ cells. Generated by immunoSEQ multiplex PCR, the TCRdb table keeps only in-frame clones and is missing some. The sample has around 610,000 clones; about 95% are singletons. Sequenced sample: naive CD8+ T cells sorted from blood. These receptors were obtained from a woman in her twenties or thirties in good health.

The chain is built from TRBV2 and TRBJ2-1; 8 bases agree with TRBD2. CDR3 length: 17 amino acids. J lost 2 bases, V lost 3 bases, and 9 bases had no gene match. Germline V gene sequence: CDR1 SNHLY, CDR2 FYNNEI. The DNA of the CDR3 is TGTGCCAGCAGTGATACTATCGCGGGGGGAACCTACAATGAGCAGTTCTTC. Translated, it gives CASSDTIAGGTYNEQFF.

This clone came up once. The gene calls are TRBV19 and TRBJ2-1, with a possible D match to TRBD2 (5 bases). This CDR3 spans 16 amino acids. Germline V lookup: CDR1 LNHDA, CDR2 SQIVND (reference sequence). With 5 bases removed from V and 0 bases from J, the gap between germline ends came to 14 bases. The CDR3 protein is CASSPRRGSSYNEQFF. The CDR3 DNA is TGTGCCAGTAGTCCTCGCCGAGGGAGCTCCTACAATGAGCAGTTCTTC.

The CDR3 DNA reads as TGTGCCAGCAGCTTATGGGGTCCGGGTGAGCAGTTCTTC. It yields the protein CASSLWGPGEQFF. V gene TRBV7-8 combines with J gene TRBJ2-1; no definite D call. With 2 bases removed from V and 9 bases from J, the gap between germline ends came to 11 bases. There are 13 residues in the CDR3. Germline lookup yields CDR1 SGHVS and CDR2 FQNEAQ.

V is TRBV19 and J is TRBJ1-4; D remains unclear. Per germline, CDR1 LNHDA and CDR2 SQIVND (reference sequence). The CDR3 loop spans 14 amino acids. V lost 2 bases, J lost 5 bases, and 9 bases lay in between. CDR3 protein: CASSIRQVNEKLFF. The CDR3 DNA reads as TGTGCCAGTAGTATAAGGCAGGTAAATGAAAAACTGTTTTTT.